These 20 T cell receptor beta chains were sequenced from one sample in a study of vaccination and CD4 T cells after COVID-19. Sequence data for DNA of cultured CD4+ T cells were generated by the Oncomine TCR Beta short-read assay. Each CDR3 protein is one row after TCRdb ran MiXCR on the PCR reads. The sample has around 9,500 distinct CDR3 sequences, about 33% seen once. Their cognate antigens are unknown. Treatment of the sample: roughly nine-day PBMC culture with coronavirus spike peptide pools or control peptides (ViraFEST assay). It was before the COVID-19 pandemic (2011-2018) that the unexposed donor's CD4+ T cells were collected. Sequenced input: CD4+ T cells from blood, cultured in vitro. The receptors shown here come from a human donor in good health.

J is TRBJ2-2 and V is TRBV6-1; TRBD2 might be the D (6 bases). The germline V gene encodes CDR1 MNHNS and CDR2 SASEGT. The CDR3 loop spans 12 amino acids. V was cut by 9 bases and J by 4 bases, with 9 bases left in between. CDR3 in amino acids: CASRRATGELFF. In nucleotides, the CDR3 is TGTGCCAGTCGGAGGGCCACCGGGGAGCTGTTTTTT.

There are a few counts of this clonotype. CDR3 in amino acids: CASSQGANYGYTF. DNA for the CDR3: TGTGCCAGCAGCCAGGGAGCTAACTATGGCTACACCTTC. V and J are TRBV14 and TRBJ1-2; D is unresolved. Germline V CDR1 and CDR2: SGHDN, FVKESK. This CDR3 region has 13 residues. V was trimmed by 3 bases and J by 0 bases, leaving 5 bases between them.

This clonotype was counted a single time. The chain links TRBV19 to TRBJ2-4; TRBD1 might be the D (6 bases). Germline V lookup: CDR1 LNHDA, CDR2 SQIVND (reference sequence). This CDR3 comprises 16 residues. V shed 3 bases and J shed 4 bases, with 16 bases lying between them. The CDR3 DNA is TGTGCCAGTAGTATCTACAGGGCGGAAGTTAAAAACATTCAGTACTTC. This encodes CASSIYRAEVKNIQYF.

This chain joins TRBV2 and TRBJ1-1; possible D gene TRBD1, 5 bases. V dropped 11 bases and J dropped 0 bases, with 19 bases sitting between them. The germline V gene encodes CDR1 SNHLY and CDR2 FYNNEI. The CDR3 totals 15 residues. This CDR3 is CAGALRQIMNTEAFF. As DNA, the CDR3 is TGTGCCGGCGCCCTAAGACAGATCATGAACACTGAAGCTTTCTTT. The variable domain in full, completed from reference TRBV2 and TRBJ1-1, reads EPEVTQTPSHQVTQMGQEVILRCVPISNHLYFYWYRQILGQKVEFLVSFYNNEISEKSEIFDDQFSVERPDGSNFTLKIRSTKLEDSAMYFCAGALRQIMNTEAFFGQGTRLTVV.

The chain uses TRBV4-1 and TRBJ1-1; D uncertain. Trimming stripped 0 bases from V and 5 bases from J, with 7 bases between. The germline V gene encodes CDR1 MGHRA and CDR2 YSYEKL. The CDR3 consists of 13 residues. The CDR3 here is CASSQELGTEAFF. The CDR3 nucleotides read TGCGCCAGCAGCCAAGAGTTGGGGACTGAAGCTTTCTTT.

This clonotype was detected a few times. The genes are TRBV7-9 and TRBJ2-6; a weak D match, TRBD2 (5 bases). Trimming took off 10 bases at V and 1 base at J, with 11 bases between the two ends. Germline V gene lookup returns CDR1 SEHNR and CDR2 FQNEAQ (reference sequence). The CDR3 sequence is 14 residues long. CDR3 nucleotides: TGTGCCATATACGGGGATTCTGGGGCCAACGTCCTGACTTTC. Translating it yields CAIYGDSGANVLTF.

The chain uses TRBV27 and TRBJ2-7; D is possibly TRBD1 or TRBD2 (5 bases each). CDR3 length: 15 amino acids. The germline V and J ends were trimmed by 6 bases and 6 bases, with 21 bases remaining between them. Per the germline V gene, CDR1 is MNHEY and CDR2 is SMNVEV (reference sequence). In DNA, the CDR3 is TGTGCCAGCAGCCTAGGCCGGGACCGACGCGGCGAGCAGTACTTC. Translated: CASSLGRDRRGEQYF.

This sequence joins TRBV20-1 and TRBJ1-5, with 7 bases aligning to TRBD1. V lost 6 bases and J lost 11; bases outside the gene matches: 19. The CDR3 is made up of 15 amino acids. The germline gives CDR1 DFQATT, CDR2 SNEGSKA (reference sequence). The CDR3 spells CSAKGPNRGERTQHF. The CDR3 bases are TGCAGTGCCAAAGGTCCTAACAGGGGTGAGAGGACCCAGCATTTT.

CDR3 nucleotides: TGCGCCAGCAGTTCGACAGGGGAGGGAGGCTACACCTTC. This encodes CASSSTGEGGYTF. This chain links TRBV5-1 with TRBJ1-2, with TRBD1 identical over 8 bases. Per germline, CDR1 SGHRS and CDR2 YFSETQ. The J segment lost 8 bases and the V segment lost 5 bases, leaving 8 bases of the junction unmatched. The CDR3 has 13 amino acids.

This clonotype appeared a few times. This sequence joins TRBV11-2 and TRBJ1-2; the match to TRBD1 covers 8 bases. V lost 0 bases, J lost 8 bases, and 2 bases stayed unmatched. The CDR3 sequence is 13 residues long. Per germline, CDR1 SGHAT and CDR2 FQNNGV. The CDR3 DNA reads as TGTGCCAGCAGCTTAGAGGGGACAGGCGGCTACACCTTC. This gives the protein CASSLEGTGGYTF.

This clonotype has just a few counts. The chain combines TRBV27 with TRBJ1-2; possible D gene TRBD1, 6 bases. The CDR3 is 14 residues long. In germline, CDR1 is MNHEY, CDR2 SMNVEV (reference sequence). Trimming shortened V by 3 bases and J by 8 bases, and 16 bases separated the two germline ends. In nucleotides, the CDR3 is TGTGCCAGCAGTTTCGCAGGGGCGGGAAGAGGCTACACCTTC. This codes for CASSFAGAGRGYTF.

This clonotype was counted a few times. V is TRBV20-1 and J is TRBJ2-5; 8 nucleotides line up with TRBD1. Germline CDR1 and CDR2: DFQATT and SNEGSKA (reference sequence). Unmatched junction bases numbered 10, after V lost 7 bases and J lost 6 bases. This CDR3 spans 13 amino acids. The CDR3 DNA reads TGCAGTGTGGAGGACAGGGCCGATCAGACCCAGTACTTC. Protein product: CSVEDRADQTQYF.

CDR3 sequence reads: CASNWRGEETQYF. Here the CDR3 DNA reads TGTGCCAGTAATTGGCGGGGGGAAGAGACCCAGTACTTC. J is TRBJ2-5 and V is TRBV19; 8 bases fit TRBD2. Unmatched junction bases numbered 4, after V lost 7 bases and J lost 3 bases. Germline V gives CDR1 LNHDA, CDR2 SQIVND (reference sequence). The CDR3 covers 13 residues.

The CDR3 loop reads CASQAGLSSYNEQFF. CDR3 DNA: TGTGCCAGCCAGGCAGGACTAAGCTCCTACAATGAGCAGTTCTTC. V is TRBV6-1 and J is TRBJ2-1; TRBD2 is a possible D gene (6 bases). Germline V gene sequence: CDR1 MNHNS, CDR2 SASEGT. Trimming took off 8 bases at V and 0 bases at J, with 14 bases between the two ends. The CDR3 has 15 residues.

This clonotype came up a few times. J is TRBJ2-3 and V is TRBV5-4; 8 nucleotides align to TRBD1. Losses at the gene ends were 4 bases for V and 4 bases for J; bases not matched to a gene: 8. Germline-derived CDR1 and CDR2 are SGHNT and YYREEE (reference sequence). This CDR3 comprises 15 residues. The CDR3 loop reads CASSPDRGSADTQYF. In DNA form, the CDR3 reads TGTGCCAGCAGCCCCGACAGGGGATCTGCAGATACGCAGTATTTT.

This clonotype was found a few times. The chain couples TRBV6-2 or TRBV6-3 to TRBJ1-2; 8 positions agree with TRBD1. The CDR3 is made up of 15 amino acids. The germline V gene encodes CDR1 MNHEY and CDR2 SVGEGT. J was trimmed by 5 bases and V by 2 bases; bases with no gene match: 7. CDR3: CASSYRLQGGYGYTF. The CDR3 DNA is TGTGCCAGCAGTTACAGGCTACAGGGGGGTTATGGCTACACCTTC.

The chain uses TRBV27 and TRBJ1-1, with a tentative D call TRBD1 (5 bases). This CDR3 is built from 14 residues. Trimming removed 4 bases at V and 1 base at J, with 10 bases between. Germline-derived CDR1 and CDR2 are MNHEY and SMNVEV (reference sequence). CDR3 sequence: CASSSLGGNTEAFF. CDR3 nucleotides: TGTGCCAGCAGTTCCCTTGGGGGGAACACTGAAGCTTTCTTT.

This chain connects TRBV7-8 to TRBJ2-3; D might be TRBD1 or TRBD2, each matching 5 bases. This CDR3 comprises 17 residues. Germline CDR1 and CDR2: SGHVS and FQNEAQ. Trimming pared 5 bases from V and 2 bases from J, leaving 20 bases between. The CDR3 is CASSTTTGAGPTDTQYF. Written as DNA, the CDR3 is TGTGCCAGCAGCACGACCACTGGGGCGGGTCCCACAGATACGCAGTATTTT.

This clonotype showed up just a few times. The J gene is TRBJ2-7, the V gene TRBV6-1; D call uncertain. Trimming stripped 6 bases from V and 9 bases from J, with 15 bases between. The V gene's germline CDR1 is MNHNS and CDR2 SASEGT. CDR3 length: 12 residues. The CDR3 region is CASSQNNYRQYF. In DNA, the CDR3 is TGTGCCAGCAGCCAGAATAACTACCGGCAGTACTTC.

The chain links TRBV20-1 to TRBJ2-7; D uncertain. This CDR3 comprises 11 residues. The germline V and J ends were trimmed by 4 bases and 1 base, with 5 bases remaining between them. CDR1 is DFQATT, CDR2 SNEGSKA, per germline (reference sequence). This CDR3 is CSATQSYEQYF. The CDR3 bases are TGCAGTGCTACCCAGTCCTACGAGCAGTACTTC.